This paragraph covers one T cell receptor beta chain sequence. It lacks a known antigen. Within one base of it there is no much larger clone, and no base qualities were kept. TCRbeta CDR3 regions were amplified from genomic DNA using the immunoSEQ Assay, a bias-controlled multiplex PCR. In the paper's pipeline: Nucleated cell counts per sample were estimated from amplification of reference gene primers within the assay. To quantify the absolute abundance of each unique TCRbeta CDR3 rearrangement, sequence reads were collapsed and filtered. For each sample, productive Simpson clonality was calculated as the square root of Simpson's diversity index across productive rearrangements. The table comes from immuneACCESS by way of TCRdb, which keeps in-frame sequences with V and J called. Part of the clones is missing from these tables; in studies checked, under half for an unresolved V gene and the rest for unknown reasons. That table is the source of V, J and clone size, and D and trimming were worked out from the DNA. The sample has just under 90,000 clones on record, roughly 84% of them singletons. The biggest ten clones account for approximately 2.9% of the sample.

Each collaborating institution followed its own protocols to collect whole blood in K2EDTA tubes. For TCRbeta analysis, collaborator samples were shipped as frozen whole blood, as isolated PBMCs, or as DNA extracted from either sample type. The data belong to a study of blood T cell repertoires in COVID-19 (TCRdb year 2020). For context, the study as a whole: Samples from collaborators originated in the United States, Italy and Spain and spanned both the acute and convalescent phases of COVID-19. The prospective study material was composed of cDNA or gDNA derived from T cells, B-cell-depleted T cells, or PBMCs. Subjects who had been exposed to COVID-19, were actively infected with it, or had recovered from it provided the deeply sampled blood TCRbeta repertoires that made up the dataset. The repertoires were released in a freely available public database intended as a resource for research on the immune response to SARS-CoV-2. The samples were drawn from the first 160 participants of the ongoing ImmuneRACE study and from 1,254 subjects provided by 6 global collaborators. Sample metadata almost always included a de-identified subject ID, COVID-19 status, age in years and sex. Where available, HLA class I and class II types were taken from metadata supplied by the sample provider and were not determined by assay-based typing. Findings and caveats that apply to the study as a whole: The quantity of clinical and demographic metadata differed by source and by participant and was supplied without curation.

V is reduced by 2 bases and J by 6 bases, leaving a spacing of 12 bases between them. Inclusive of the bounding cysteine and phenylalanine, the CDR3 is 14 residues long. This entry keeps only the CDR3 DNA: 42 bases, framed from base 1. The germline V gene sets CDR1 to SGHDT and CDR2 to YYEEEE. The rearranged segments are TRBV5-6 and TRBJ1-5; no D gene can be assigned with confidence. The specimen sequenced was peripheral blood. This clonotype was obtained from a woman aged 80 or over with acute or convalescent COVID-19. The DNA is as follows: TGTGCCAGCAGCTTTTATAGGTCGGGTCAGCCCCAGCATTTT. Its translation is CASSFYRSGQPQHF.